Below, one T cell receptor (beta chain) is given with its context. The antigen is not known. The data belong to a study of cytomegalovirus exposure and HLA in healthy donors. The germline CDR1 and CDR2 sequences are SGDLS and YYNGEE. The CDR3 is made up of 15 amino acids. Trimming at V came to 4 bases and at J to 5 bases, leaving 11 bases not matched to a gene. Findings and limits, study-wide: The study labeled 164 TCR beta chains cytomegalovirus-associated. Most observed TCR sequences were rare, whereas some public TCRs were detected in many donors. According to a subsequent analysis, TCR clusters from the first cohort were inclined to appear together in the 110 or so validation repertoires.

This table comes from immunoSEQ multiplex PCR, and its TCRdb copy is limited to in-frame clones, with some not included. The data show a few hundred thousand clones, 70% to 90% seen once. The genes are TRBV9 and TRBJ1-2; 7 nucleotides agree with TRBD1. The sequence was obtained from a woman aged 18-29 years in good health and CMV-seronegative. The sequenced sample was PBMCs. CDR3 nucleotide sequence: TGTGCCAGCAGCCCAATTACCGGGACAGTATATGGCTACACCTTC. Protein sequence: CASSPITGTVYGYTF.